The sequence of this T cell receptor (beta chain) was determined in a study of CD8+ T cells in alopecia areata. Treatment denoted: oral pan-JAK inhibitor, 5-10 mg twice daily. CD4+ and CD8+ T cells were sorted from PBMCs. Regarding this clone: As yet, its antigen is unknown.

RNA was isolated and reverse transcribed to cDNA, the sequencing template. The repertoire was sequenced with immunoSEQ multiplex PCR; TCRdb's copy has only in-frame clones and lacks some. The sample records 150,000 to 200,000 clones, around 64% being singletons. General study results and limits: Links between baseline CD8+ expansion and response need larger treated cohorts.

CDR3 length: 10 amino acids. CDR1 is DFQATT and CDR2 is SNEGSKA in the germline V gene (reference sequence). The V end was cut by 3 bases, the J end by 5 bases, with 1 base between. This receptor was identified in a human donor with alopecia areata. The specimen comprised CD4+ T cells sorted from blood, sampled at roughly week 49, from a patient treated with tofacitinib. The J gene is TRBJ1-4, the V gene TRBV20-1; D remains unclear. CDR3 nucleotides: TGCAGTGCTAGGAATGAAAAACTGTTTTTT. This translates into CSARNEKLFF.